Below are 10 T cell receptor beta chains sequenced from a single sample in a study of vaccination effects on CD4 cells after COVID-19 (dated by TCRdb to between 2021 and 2024). Library construction relied on the immunoSEQ multiplex PCR assay. TCRdb stores this immuneACCESS table with in-frame sequences only. Part of the clones is absent; in the studies checked, under half of the shortfall reflects unresolved V genes, and no reason is known for the rest. This sample is represented by under 70,000 clones; about 79% of them were singletons. 3% to 4% of the sample rests with the top ten. In the ViraFEST assay, PBMC were stimulated with viral peptide pools, and antigen-specific CD4+ T cell clonotypes were then identified by expansion using TCR sequencing. After less than 13 days of culture, CD4+ T cells were isolated with the EasySep CD4+ T cell isolation kit. The absence of prior SARS-CoV-2 infection in healthy vaccine recipients was confirmed by negative nucleocapsid antibodies before and after vaccination.

These receptors have no identified antigens. The sample consisted of CD4+ T cells from PBMCs cultured with HCoV-OC43 spike peptides, taken before COVID-19 vaccination. The cell subset or site label here, explained by the study, means: HCoV-OC43 spike overlapping peptide pool stimulation. The origin of the receptors is a human donor who received a COVID-19 vaccine.

The rearrangement joins TRBV30 to TRBJ2-7; TRBD2 aligns across 12 bases. CDR1 is GTSNPN, CDR2 SVGIG, per germline (reference sequence). There are 14 residues in the CDR3. V shed 2 bases and J 6 bases; nucleotides not matched to a gene: 5. CDR3 region: CAWSQGTSGSEQYV. In DNA form, the CDR3 reads TGTGCCTGGAGTCAAGGGACTAGCGGGTCCGAGCAGTACGTC.

This chain links TRBV18 with TRBJ2-6; unclear D gene. This CDR3 contains 14 residues. Germline loops: CDR1 KGHSH, CDR2 LQKENI. With 2 bases removed from V and 2 bases from J, the gap between germline ends came to 4 bases. The CDR3 is CASSPEAGANVLTF. The CDR3 nucleotides are TGTGCCAGCTCACCAGAGGCTGGGGCCAACGTCCTGACTTTC.

The chain has TRBV3-1 (or the pseudogene TRBV3-2) and TRBJ1-3, with D maybe TRBD1 (5 bases). This CDR3 has 13 amino acids. From germline, CDR1 is LGHDT and CDR2 YNNKEL (reference sequence). Trimming removed 5 bases at V and 0 bases at J, with 5 bases between. CDR3 bases: TGTGCCAGCAGCGGGGCCTCTGGAAACACCATATATTTT. This codes for CASSGASGNTIYF.

CDR3 nucleotides: TGTGCCAGCAGCTTATTTGGGGCCAGCCCGGGGGATGAGCAGTTCTTC. This encodes CASSLFGASPGDEQFF. The chain employs TRBV7-8 and TRBJ2-1; the D gene is possibly TRBD2 (6 bases). With 2 bases removed from V and 8 bases from J, the gap between germline ends came to 19 bases. From germline, CDR1 is SGHVS and CDR2 FQNEAQ. This CDR3 is built from 16 residues.

This chain connects TRBV7-3 to TRBJ2-2; D gene unclear. Germline V gene lookup returns CDR1 SGHTA and CDR2 FQGTGA. The V and J ends lost 4 bases and 6 bases respectively, with 6 bases between them. This CDR3 is 12 amino acids long. CDR3 region: CASSSQSGELFF. For the CDR3, the DNA is TGTGCCAGCAGCTCTCAGTCCGGGGAGCTGTTTTTT.

The chain couples TRBV5-6 to TRBJ2-5; a weak D match, TRBD1 (6 bases). V gave up 3 bases and J gave up 4 bases, with 16 bases separating them. The length of the CDR3 is 15 residues. Germline lookup yields CDR1 SGHDT and CDR2 YYEEEE. The CDR3 DNA reads TGTGCCAGCAGCTGGGCGACAGGCACTCTAGAGACCCAGTACTTC. It is translated as CASSWATGTLETQYF.

This clone appeared a few times. The CDR3, as DNA: TGCGCCAGCAAATTCGGTAGTGGGGATGATGAGCAGTTCTTC. It specifies CASKFGSGDDEQFF. This chain links TRBV5-1 with TRBJ2-1; no reliable D call. Germline V gene sequence: CDR1 SGHRS, CDR2 YFSETQ. V was cut by 6 bases and J by 8 bases, with 18 bases left in between. This CDR3 is 14 amino acids long.

The chain combines TRBV18 with TRBJ2-7; the D gene is possibly TRBD2 (6 bases). Trimming pared 6 bases from V and 4 bases from J, leaving 13 bases between. The germline CDR1 and CDR2 sequences are KGHSH and LQKENI. The CDR3 runs to 13 residues. The CDR3 region has the DNA TGTGCCAGCTCCCCGGGGGTTAATTACGAGCAGTACGTC. As protein: CASSPGVNYEQYV.

This clone has just one count. The gene calls are TRBV19 and TRBJ1-5, with a possible D match to TRBD1 (5 bases). Looked up from germline, CDR1 is LNHDA and CDR2 is SQIVND (reference sequence). The CDR3 sequence is 15 residues long. V shed 3 bases and J shed 7 bases, with 16 bases lying between them. As DNA, the CDR3 is TGTGCCAGTAGTATCCGGGGCAGGTGGGGGCAGCCCCAGCATTTT. As protein: CASSIRGRWGQPQHF.

V and J are TRBV5-8 and TRBJ2-5, with D perhaps matching TRBD1 or TRBD2 (6 bases each). The CDR3 length is 16 residues. Germline V CDR1 and CDR2: SGHTS, YDEGEE. The V end was cut by 4 bases, the J end by 2 bases, with 18 bases between. The CDR3 reads CASSLRGAVGQETQYF. The CDR3 nucleotides read TGTGCCAGCAGCCTGAGGGGGGCGGTTGGACAAGAGACCCAGTACTTC.